Below, one TCR beta chain is given with its context. As processed by the authors: Cell counts per sample came from amplifying reference gene primers. TCRdb's copy holds only in-frame clones and misses some; the assay was immunoSEQ multiplex PCR. For V, J and clone size, that table is used; D and trimming come from the DNA. This sample has roughly 32,000 clones, with around 83% found just once. The record originates from a study of blood T cell repertoires in COVID-19. Across the study: There were acute and convalescent COVID-19 samples, and they came from the United States, Italy and Spain.

This CDR3 has 14 amino acids. V lost 5 bases to trimming and J lost 11 bases, with 18 bases between them. Germline CDR1 is MNHEY and CDR2 is SVGAGI. This receptor was identified in a man aged 60-69 years with active or convalescent COVID-19. The sample was peripheral blood. The chain combines TRBV6-5 with TRBJ1-4; TRBD1 might be the D (5 bases). The CDR3 region is CASSPHAQGEKLFF. CDR3 sequence (DNA): TGTGCCAGCAGTCCTCACGCCCAGGGTGAGAAACTGTTTTTT.